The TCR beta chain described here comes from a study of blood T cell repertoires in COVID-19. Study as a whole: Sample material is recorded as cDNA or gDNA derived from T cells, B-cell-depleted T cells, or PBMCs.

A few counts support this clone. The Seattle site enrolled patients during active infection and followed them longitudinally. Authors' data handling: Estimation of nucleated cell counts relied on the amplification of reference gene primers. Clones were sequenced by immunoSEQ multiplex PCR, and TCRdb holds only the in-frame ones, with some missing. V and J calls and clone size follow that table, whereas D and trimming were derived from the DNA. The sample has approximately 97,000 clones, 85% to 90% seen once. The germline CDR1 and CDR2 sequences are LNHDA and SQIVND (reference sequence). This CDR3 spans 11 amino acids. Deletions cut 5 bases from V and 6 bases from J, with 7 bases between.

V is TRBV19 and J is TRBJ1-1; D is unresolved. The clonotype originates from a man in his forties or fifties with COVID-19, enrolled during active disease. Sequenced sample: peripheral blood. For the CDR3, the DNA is TGTGCCAGTAGTTACGCGGCTGAAGCTTTCTTT. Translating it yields CASSYAAEAFF.